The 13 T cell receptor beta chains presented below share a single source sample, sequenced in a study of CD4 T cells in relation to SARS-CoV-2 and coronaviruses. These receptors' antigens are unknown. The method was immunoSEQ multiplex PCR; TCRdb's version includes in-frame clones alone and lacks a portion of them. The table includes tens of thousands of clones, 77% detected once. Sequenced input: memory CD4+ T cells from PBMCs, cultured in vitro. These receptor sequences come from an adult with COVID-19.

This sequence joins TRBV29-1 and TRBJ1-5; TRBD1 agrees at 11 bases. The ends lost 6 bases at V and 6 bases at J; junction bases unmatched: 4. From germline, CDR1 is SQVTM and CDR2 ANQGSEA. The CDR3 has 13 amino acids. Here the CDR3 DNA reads TGCAGCGTCCTGGGACAGGGGGGTCAGCCCCAGCATTTT. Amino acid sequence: CSVLGQGGQPQHF.

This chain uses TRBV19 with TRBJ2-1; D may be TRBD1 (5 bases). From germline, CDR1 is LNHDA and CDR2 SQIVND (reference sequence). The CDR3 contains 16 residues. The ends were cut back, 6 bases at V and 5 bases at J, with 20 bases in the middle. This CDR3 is CASSPRVRGWDNEQFF. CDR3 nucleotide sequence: TGTGCCAGTAGCCCCAGGGTTCGCGGTTGGGACAATGAGCAGTTCTTC.

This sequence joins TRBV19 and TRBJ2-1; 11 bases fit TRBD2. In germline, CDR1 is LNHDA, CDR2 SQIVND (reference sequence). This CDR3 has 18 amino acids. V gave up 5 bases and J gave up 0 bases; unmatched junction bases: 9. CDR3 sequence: CASSYTSGSLSSYNEQFF. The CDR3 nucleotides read TGTGCCAGTAGTTACACTAGCGGGAGCCTAAGCTCCTACAATGAGCAGTTCTTC.

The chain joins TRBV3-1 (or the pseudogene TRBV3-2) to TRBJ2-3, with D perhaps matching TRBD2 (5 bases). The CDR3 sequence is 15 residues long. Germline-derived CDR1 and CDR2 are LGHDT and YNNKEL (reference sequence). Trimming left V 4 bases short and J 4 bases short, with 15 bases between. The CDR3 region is CASSPARAGADTQYF. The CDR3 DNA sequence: TGTGCCAGCAGCCCCGCGCGGGCCGGAGCAGATACGCAGTATTTT.

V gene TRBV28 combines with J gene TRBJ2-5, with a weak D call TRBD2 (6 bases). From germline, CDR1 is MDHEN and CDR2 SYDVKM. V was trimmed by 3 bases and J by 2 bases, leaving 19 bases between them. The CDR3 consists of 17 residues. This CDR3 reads CASSFMRASAVQETQYF. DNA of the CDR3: TGTGCCAGCAGTTTTATGAGGGCTAGCGCCGTACAAGAGACCCAGTACTTC.

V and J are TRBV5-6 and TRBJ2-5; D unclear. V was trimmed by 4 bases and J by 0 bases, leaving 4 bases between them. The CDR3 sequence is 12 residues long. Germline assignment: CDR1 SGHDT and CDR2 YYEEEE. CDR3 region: CASSLYQETQYF. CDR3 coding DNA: TGTGCCAGCAGCCTGTACCAAGAGACCCAGTACTTC.

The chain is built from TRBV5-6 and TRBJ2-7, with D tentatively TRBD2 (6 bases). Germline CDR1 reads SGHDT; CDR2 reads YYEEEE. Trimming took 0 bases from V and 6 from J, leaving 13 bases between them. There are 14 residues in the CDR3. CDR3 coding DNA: TGTGCCAGCAGCTTGGGGGGGGTAAAACGCGAGCAGTACTTC. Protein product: CASSLGGVKREQYF.

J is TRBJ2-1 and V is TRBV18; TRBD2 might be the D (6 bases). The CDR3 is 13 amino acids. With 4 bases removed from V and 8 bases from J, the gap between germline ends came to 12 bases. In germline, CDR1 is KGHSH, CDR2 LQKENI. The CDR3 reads CASSLLAKYEQFF. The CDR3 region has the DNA TGTGCCAGCTCACTACTAGCTAAATATGAGCAGTTCTTC.

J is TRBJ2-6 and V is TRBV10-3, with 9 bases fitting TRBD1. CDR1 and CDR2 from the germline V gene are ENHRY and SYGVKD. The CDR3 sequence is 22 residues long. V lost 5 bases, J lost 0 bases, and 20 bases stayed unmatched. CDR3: CAISPSRPGQGTYRSGANVLTF. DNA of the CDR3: TGTGCCATCAGTCCCTCCCGACCGGGACAGGGAACTTACCGCTCTGGGGCCAACGTCCTGACTTTC.

Here the CDR3 reads CASSWTSSNEKLFF. CDR3 DNA sequence: TGTGCCAGCAGCTGGACCAGCAGTAATGAAAAACTGTTTTTT. The chain couples TRBV9 to TRBJ1-4; no definite D call. V was shortened by 4 bases and J by 4 bases, with 11 bases between the two germline ends. This CDR3 spans 14 amino acids. Germline CDR1 reads SGDLS; CDR2 reads YYNGEE.

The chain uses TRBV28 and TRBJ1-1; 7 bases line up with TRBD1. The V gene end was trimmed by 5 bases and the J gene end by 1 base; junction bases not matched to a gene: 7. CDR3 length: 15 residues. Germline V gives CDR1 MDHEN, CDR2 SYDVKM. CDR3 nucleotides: TGTGCCAGCAGTATAGGGGGCGTCAAGAACACTGAAGCTTTCTTT. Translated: CASSIGGVKNTEAFF.

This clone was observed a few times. CDR3 residues: CSVSAQGDYNEQFF. CDR3 DNA: TGCAGCGTCTCGGCACAGGGGGACTACAATGAGCAGTTCTTC. The chain joins TRBV29-1 to TRBJ2-1, with 8 bases fitting TRBD1. V was pared by 6 bases and J by 3 bases, with 7 bases of the junction left unmatched. Germline V gives CDR1 SQVTM, CDR2 ANQGSEA. The CDR3 spans 14 residues.

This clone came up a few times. This chain's CDR3 is CASSHKEGTGGGYTF. Written as DNA, the CDR3 is TGCGCCAGCAGCCACAAAGAGGGGACAGGGGGCGGCTACACCTTC. The V and J genes are TRBV4-1 and TRBJ1-2; 12 positions agree with TRBD1. Germline CDR1 MGHRA, CDR2 YSYEKL. V lost 3 bases and J lost 8; bases outside the gene matches: 7. The CDR3 totals 15 residues.